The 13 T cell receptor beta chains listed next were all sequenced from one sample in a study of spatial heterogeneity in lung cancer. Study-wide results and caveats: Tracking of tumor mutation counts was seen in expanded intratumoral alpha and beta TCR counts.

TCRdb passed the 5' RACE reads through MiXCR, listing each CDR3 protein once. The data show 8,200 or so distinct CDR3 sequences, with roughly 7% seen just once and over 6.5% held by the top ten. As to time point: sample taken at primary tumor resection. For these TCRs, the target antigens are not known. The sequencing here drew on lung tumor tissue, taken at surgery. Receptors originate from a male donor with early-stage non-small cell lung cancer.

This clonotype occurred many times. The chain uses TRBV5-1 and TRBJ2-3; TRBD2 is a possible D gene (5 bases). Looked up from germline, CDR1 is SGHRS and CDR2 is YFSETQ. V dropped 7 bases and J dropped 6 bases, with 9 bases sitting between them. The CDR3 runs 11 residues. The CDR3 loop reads CASRGPDTQYF. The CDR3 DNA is TGCGCCAGCCGAGGGCCGGATACGCAGTATTTT.

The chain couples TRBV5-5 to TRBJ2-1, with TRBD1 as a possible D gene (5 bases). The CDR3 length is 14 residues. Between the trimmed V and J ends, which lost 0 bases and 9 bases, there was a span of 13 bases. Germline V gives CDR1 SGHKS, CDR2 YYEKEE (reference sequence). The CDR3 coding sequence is TGTGCCAGCAGCTTGGAGCAGGGAAGGGGTGAGCAGTTCTTC. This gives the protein CASSLEQGRGEQFF.

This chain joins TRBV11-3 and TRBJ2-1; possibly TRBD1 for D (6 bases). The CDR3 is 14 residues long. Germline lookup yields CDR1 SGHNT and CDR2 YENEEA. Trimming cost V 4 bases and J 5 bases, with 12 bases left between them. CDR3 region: CASSSGEPNNEQFF. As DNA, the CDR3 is TGTGCCAGCAGCTCAGGGGAGCCAAACAATGAGCAGTTCTTC.

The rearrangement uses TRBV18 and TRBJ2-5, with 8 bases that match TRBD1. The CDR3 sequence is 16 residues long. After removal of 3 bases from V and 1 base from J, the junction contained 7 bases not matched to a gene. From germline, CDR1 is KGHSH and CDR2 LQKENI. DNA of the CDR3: TGTGCCAGCTCACCGGCCTCAGGGGGCGGCCAAGAGACCCAGTACTTC. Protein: CASSPASGGGQETQYF.

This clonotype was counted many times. The CDR3 loop is CASSWVVSNQPQHF. DNA for the CDR3: TGTGCCAGTTCTTGGGTTGTAAGCAATCAGCCCCAGCATTTT. The chain links TRBV19 to TRBJ1-5; D uncertain. Per germline, CDR1 LNHDA and CDR2 SQIVND (reference sequence). The CDR3 covers 14 residues. The germline V and J ends were trimmed by 8 bases and 1 base, with 12 bases remaining between them. Supplemented by reference TRBV19 and TRBJ1-5, the full variable domain reads DGGITQSPKYLFRKEGQNVTLSCEQNLNHDAMYWYRQDPGQGLRLIYYSQIVNDFQKGDIAEGYSVSREKKESFPLTVTSAQKNPTAFYLCASSWVVSNQPQHFGDGTRLSIL.

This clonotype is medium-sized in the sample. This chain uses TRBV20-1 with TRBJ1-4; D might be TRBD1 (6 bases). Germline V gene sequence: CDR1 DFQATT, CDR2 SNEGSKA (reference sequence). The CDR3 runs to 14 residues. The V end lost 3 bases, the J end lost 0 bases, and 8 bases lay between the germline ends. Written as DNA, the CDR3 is TGCAGTGCTAGCAGGGGCCCAACTAATGAAAAACTGTTTTTT. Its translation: CSASRGPTNEKLFF.

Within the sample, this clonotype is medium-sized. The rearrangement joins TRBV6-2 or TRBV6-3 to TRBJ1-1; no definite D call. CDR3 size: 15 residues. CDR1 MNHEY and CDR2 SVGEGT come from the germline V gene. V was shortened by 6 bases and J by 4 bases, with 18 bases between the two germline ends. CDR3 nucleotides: TGTGCCAGCAGGGCCCGATGGACTGTGCGCACTGAAGCTTTCTTT. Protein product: CASRARWTVRTEAFF.

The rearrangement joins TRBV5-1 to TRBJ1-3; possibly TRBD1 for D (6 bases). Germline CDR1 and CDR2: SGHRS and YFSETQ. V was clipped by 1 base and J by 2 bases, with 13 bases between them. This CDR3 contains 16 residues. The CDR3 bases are TGCGCCAGCAGCTTGTCCGGGGACACAGCTGGAAACACCATATATTTT. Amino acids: CASSLSGDTAGNTIYF.

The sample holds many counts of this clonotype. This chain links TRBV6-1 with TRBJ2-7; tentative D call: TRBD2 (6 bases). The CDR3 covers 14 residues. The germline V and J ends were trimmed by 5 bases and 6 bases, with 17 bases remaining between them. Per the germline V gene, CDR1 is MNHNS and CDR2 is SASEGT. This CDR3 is CASSSRTDYVEQYF. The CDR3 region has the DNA TGTGCCAGCAGTTCCCGGACGGACTACGTCGAGCAGTACTTC.

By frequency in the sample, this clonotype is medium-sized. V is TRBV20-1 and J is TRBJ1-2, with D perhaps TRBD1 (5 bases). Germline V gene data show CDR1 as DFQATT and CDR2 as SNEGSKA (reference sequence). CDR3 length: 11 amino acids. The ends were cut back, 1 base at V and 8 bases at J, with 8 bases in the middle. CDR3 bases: TGCAGTGCTAGAGGGGGCAGGGGCTACACCTTC. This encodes CSARGGRGYTF.

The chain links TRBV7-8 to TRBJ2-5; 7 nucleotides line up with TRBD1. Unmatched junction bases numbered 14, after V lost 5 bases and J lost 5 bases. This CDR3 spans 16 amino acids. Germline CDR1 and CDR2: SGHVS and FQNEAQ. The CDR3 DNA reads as TGTGCCAGCAGCGCCTACAGGGGAAGGGTGGAGGAGACCCAGTACTTC. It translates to CASSAYRGRVEETQYF.

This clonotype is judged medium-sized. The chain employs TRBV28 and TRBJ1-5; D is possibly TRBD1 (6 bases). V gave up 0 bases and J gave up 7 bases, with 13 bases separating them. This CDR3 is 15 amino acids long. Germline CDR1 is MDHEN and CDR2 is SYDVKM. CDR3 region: CASSLWSGAGQPQHF. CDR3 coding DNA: TGTGCCAGCAGTTTATGGTCGGGGGCCGGCCAGCCCCAGCATTTT.

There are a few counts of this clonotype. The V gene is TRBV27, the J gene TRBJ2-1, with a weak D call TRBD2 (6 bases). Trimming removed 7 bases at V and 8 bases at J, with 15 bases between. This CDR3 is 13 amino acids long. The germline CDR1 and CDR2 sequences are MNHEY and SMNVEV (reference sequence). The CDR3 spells CASTFSSGDEQFF. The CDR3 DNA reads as TGTGCCAGCACCTTCAGTAGCGGAGATGAGCAGTTCTTC.